Given below is one T cell receptor (beta chain) in context. RNA transcripts yielded amplified TCR beta CDR3 regions. HTBI-primed first-round RT-PCR preceded second-round multiplex PCR. TCRdb reanalysed the multiplex PCR reads using MiXCR and keeps one entry per CDR3 protein. The profile shows around 470,000 distinct CDR3 sequences, roughly an eighth of them singletons. The germline V gene encodes CDR1 MNHEY and CDR2 SVGEGT. V lost 2 bases and J lost 4, with 18 bases in between. The CDR3 spans 17 residues. Ophthalmopathy-affected donors exhibited moderate-to-severe activity, CAS ≥3, NOSPECS ≥4, and duration under 3 months. This entry is derived from a study of Graves' ophthalmopathy and Graves' hyperthyroidism.

This sequence originates from a woman aged 30 to 39 with Graves' ophthalmopathy. The source material was blood. V is TRBV6-2 or TRBV6-3 and J is TRBJ2-4; the D is unclear. Here the CDR3 DNA reads TGTGCCAGCAGTTACCTCAGGACGGCGGTCCTGAAAAACATTCAGTACTTC. Translating it yields CASSYLRTAVLKNIQYF.